Listed here are 19 T cell receptor beta chains from one sample, sequenced in a study of blood T cell repertoires in COVID-19. The repertoire was sequenced with immunoSEQ multiplex PCR; TCRdb's copy has only in-frame clones and lacks some. Of a few hundred thousand clones listed, about 88% are singletons. Specimen: PBMCs or T cells enriched from blood (not recorded which). The receptors were sampled from a woman aged 45 to 65 who had recovered from COVID-19.

The chain carries TRBV5-5 and TRBJ2-2, with 8 nucleotides matching TRBD2. Germline loops: CDR1 SGHKS, CDR2 YYEKEE (reference sequence). The CDR3 runs to 16 residues. Germline trimming cut 3 bases from V and 5 bases from J; bases unmatched to any gene: 9. The CDR3 bases are TGTGCCAGCAGCTCGGTCGGGGGGGCGTCAACCGGGGAGCTGTTTTTT. Encoded protein: CASSSVGGASTGELFF.

DNA for the CDR3: TGCGCCAGCAGTGACGAACGACTAGCGGGAGTCTACGAGCAGTACTTC. This sequence encodes CASSDERLAGVYEQYF. J is TRBJ2-7 and V is TRBV10-2, with 12 bases identical to TRBD2. Germline-derived CDR1 and CDR2 are WSHSY and SAAADI. Trimming took 3 bases from V and 3 from J; bases not matched to a gene: 6. The CDR3 has 16 residues.

The chain links TRBV12-5 to TRBJ2-5, with unresolved D. The CDR3 is made up of 14 amino acids. V lost 6 bases to trimming and J lost 3 bases, with 14 bases between them. Germline lookup yields CDR1 LGHNT and CDR2 FRNRAP. The CDR3 DNA sequence: TGTGCTAGTGGGAGACTCGGAAAGGAAGAGACCCAGTACTTC. This translates into CASGRLGKEETQYF.

V usage is TRBV29-1 and J usage is TRBJ2-1; 7 bases line up with TRBD1. Germline loops: CDR1 SQVTM, CDR2 ANQGSEA. The CDR3 is made up of 13 amino acids. V was clipped by 8 bases and J by 7 bases; unmatched bases: 11. The CDR3 DNA is TGCAGCATCCAACAGGGGATTGTAAATGAGCAGTTCTTC. It codes for CSIQQGIVNEQFF.

The V call is TRBV7-8, the J call TRBJ2-1; 10 nucleotides agree with TRBD1. CDR3 length: 16 residues. V dropped 4 bases and J dropped 8; count of bases not matched to a gene: 11. CDR1 and CDR2 (germline): SGHVS, FQNEAQ. CDR3 in amino acids: CASSSWGQGLIDEQFF. The DNA for the CDR3 is TGTGCCAGCAGCTCATGGGGACAGGGGCTTATCGATGAGCAGTTCTTC.

This CDR3 reads CAIMIAGGGNEQFF. The CDR3 DNA is TGTGCCATCATGATTGCGGGAGGGGGGAATGAGCAGTTCTTC. V is TRBV10-3 and J is TRBJ2-1; 9 positions match TRBD2. CDR1 is ENHRY, CDR2 SYGVKD, per germline. The V and J ends lost 7 bases and 7 bases, in that order; junction bases with no gene match: 8. The CDR3 contains 14 residues.

The V and J genes are TRBV30 and TRBJ1-5, with 7 nucleotides matching TRBD1. Germline loops: CDR1 GTSNPN, CDR2 SVGIG (reference sequence). This CDR3 comprises 13 residues. Trimming cost V 6 bases and J 5 bases; bases outside gene matches: 7. The CDR3: CACHGRGDQPQHF. Written as DNA, the CDR3 is TGTGCCTGCCATGGCAGGGGGGATCAGCCCCAGCATTTT. The whole variable domain, filled in from reference TRBV30 and TRBJ1-5, reads SQTIHQWPATLVQPVGSPLSLECTVEGTSNPNLYWYRQAAGRGLQLLFYSVGIGQISSEVPQNLSASRPQDRQFILSSKKLLLSDSGFYLCACHGRGDQPQHFGDGTRLSIL.

The rearrangement links TRBV3-1 (or the pseudogene TRBV3-2) to TRBJ2-2; D gene ambiguous. CDR1 LGHDT and CDR2 YNNKEL come from the germline V gene (reference sequence). The CDR3 runs to 13 residues. V lost 2 bases and J 3 bases, leaving 4 bases between the germline ends. CDR3 sequence: CASSQRDTGELFF. DNA for the CDR3: TGTGCCAGCAGCCAACGGGACACCGGGGAGCTGTTTTTT.

V usage is TRBV24-1 and J usage is TRBJ2-3; D is unclear. V was trimmed by 3 bases and J by 0 bases, leaving 6 bases between them. The CDR3 totals 14 residues. Germline lookup yields CDR1 KGHDR and CDR2 SFDVKD. The CDR3 sequence is CATSDPQSTDTQYF. In DNA, the CDR3 is TGTGCCACCAGTGATCCGCAGAGCACAGATACGCAGTATTTT.

This chain links TRBV2 with TRBJ2-2; a weak D match, TRBD1 (6 bases). V lost 6 bases, J lost 6 bases, and 14 bases lay in between. Germline lookup yields CDR1 SNHLY and CDR2 FYNNEI. This CDR3 spans 14 amino acids. The DNA for the CDR3 is TGTGCCAGCAGCCGTACAGGGTTGGCCGGGGAGCTGTTTTTT. Amino acid sequence: CASSRTGLAGELFF.

The CDR3 bases are TGCGCCAGACCTCCGGGGACAGGGCTCCCGAACACCGGGGAGCTGTTTTTT. Protein product: CARPPGTGLPNTGELFF. This chain joins TRBV10-1 and TRBJ2-2; 9 nucleotides line up with TRBD1. V trimming: 9 bases; J trimming: 0 bases; junction bases outside the gene matches: 11. CDR3 length: 17 residues. Germline assignment: CDR1 WNHNN and CDR2 SYGVQD (reference sequence).

J is TRBJ1-6 and V is TRBV30; D call uncertain. Germline V lookup: CDR1 GTSNPN, CDR2 SVGIG (reference sequence). CDR3 length: 11 amino acids. The V end lost 6 bases, the J end lost 7 bases, and 7 bases lay between the germline ends. The CDR3, as DNA: TGTGCCTGCAACCTAAATTCACCCCTCCACTTT. This sequence encodes CACNLNSPLHF.

The chain carries TRBV7-3 and TRBJ2-3; 10 bases match TRBD2. The length of the CDR3 is 15 residues. V lost 5 bases to trimming and J lost 3 bases; unmatched junction nucleotides: 5. Germline V CDR1 and CDR2: SGHTA, FQGTGA. DNA of the CDR3: TGTGCCAGCAGCCAAGCGGGAGGGCGGACAGATACGCAGTATTTT. It specifies CASSQAGGRTDTQYF.

The genes are TRBV6-2 or TRBV6-3 and TRBJ2-3; 7 bases match TRBD2. J gave up 0 bases and V 2 bases, and 5 bases lay outside the gene matches. The germline CDR1 and CDR2 sequences are MNHEY and SVGEGT. The CDR3 contains 16 residues. CDR3 DNA sequence: TGTGCCAGCAGTTACCCAAGCGGGACTAGCACAGATACGCAGTATTTT. Translated: CASSYPSGTSTDTQYF.

The chain is built from TRBV27 and TRBJ2-7, with D possibly TRBD1 on 5 matching bases. Germline-derived CDR1 and CDR2 are MNHEY and SMNVEV (reference sequence). This CDR3 has 13 residues. V lost 4 bases and J lost 2, with 9 bases in between. The CDR3 region is CASSYGHAYEQYF. The CDR3 DNA sequence: TGTGCCAGCAGTTACGGACATGCCTACGAGCAGTACTTC.

The rearrangement joins TRBV2 to TRBJ1-1; TRBD1 agrees at 8 bases. Germline loops: CDR1 SNHLY, CDR2 FYNNEI. Trimming took 1 base from V and 3 from J; bases not matched to a gene: 1. The CDR3 has 14 residues. CDR3 in DNA: TGTGCCAGCAGTGAAGGACAGGGGTACACTGAAGCTTTCTTT. Translating gives CASSEGQGYTEAFF.

The V and J genes are TRBV7-2 and TRBJ2-7; D may be TRBD2 (5 bases). Looked up from germline, CDR1 is SGHTA and CDR2 is FQGNSA. This CDR3 has 14 residues. The germline V and J ends were trimmed by 1 base and 3 bases, with 10 bases remaining between them. The CDR3 bases are TGTGCCAGCAGCTTAGAGCGGCGGTACTACGAGCAGTACTTC. This gives the protein CASSLERRYYEQYF.

This clone was seen just once. This chain uses TRBV5-1 with TRBJ1-1, with TRBD1 matching 10 bases. The CDR3 totals 15 residues. The trim removed 3 bases at V and 4 bases at J, leaving 6 bases unmatched. CDR1 is SGHRS and CDR2 is YFSETQ in the germline V gene. The CDR3 region has the DNA TGCGCCAGCAGCTCCGGGACAGGGGCGGCCACTGAAGCTTTCTTT. Translated, it gives CASSSGTGAATEAFF.

This clone has only one observation. CDR3 loop: CASSISGNSYNEQFF. In DNA, the CDR3 is TGTGCCAGCAGCATTAGCGGGAACTCCTACAATGAGCAGTTCTTC. The chain employs TRBV9 and TRBJ2-1; 8 bases align to TRBD2. The CDR3 consists of 15 residues. CDR1 and CDR2 (germline): SGDLS, YYNGEE. V lost 4 bases, J lost 0 bases, and 3 bases stayed unmatched.